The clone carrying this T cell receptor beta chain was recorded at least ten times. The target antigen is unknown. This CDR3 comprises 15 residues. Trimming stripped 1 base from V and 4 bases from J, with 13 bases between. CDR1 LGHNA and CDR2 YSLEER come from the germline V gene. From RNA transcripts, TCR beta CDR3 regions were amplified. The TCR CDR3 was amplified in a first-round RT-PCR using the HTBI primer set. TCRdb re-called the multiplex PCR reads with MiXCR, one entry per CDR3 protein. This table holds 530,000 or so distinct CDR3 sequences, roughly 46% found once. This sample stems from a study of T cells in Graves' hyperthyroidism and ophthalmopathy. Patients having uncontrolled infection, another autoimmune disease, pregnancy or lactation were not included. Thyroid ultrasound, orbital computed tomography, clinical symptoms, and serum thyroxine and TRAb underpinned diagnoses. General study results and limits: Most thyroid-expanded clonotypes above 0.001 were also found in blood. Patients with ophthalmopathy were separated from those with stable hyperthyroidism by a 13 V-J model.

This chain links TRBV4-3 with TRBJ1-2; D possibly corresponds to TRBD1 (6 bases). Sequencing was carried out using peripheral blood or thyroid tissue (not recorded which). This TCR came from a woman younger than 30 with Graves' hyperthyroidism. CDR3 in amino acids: CASSQAVEGVYGYTF. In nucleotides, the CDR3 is TGCGCCAGCAGCCAAGCGGTAGAGGGGGTCTATGGCTACACCTTC.